This TCR beta chain was sequenced in a study of monozygotic twins with cystic fibrosis. Findings of the study overall: Low clonality (median around 0.0094) suggested a mostly naive repertoire.

The ends lost 9 bases at V and 4 bases at J; junction bases unmatched: 10. There are 13 residues in the CDR3. Germline loops: CDR1 SGDLS, CDR2 YYNGEE. Method: immunoSEQ multiplex PCR; TCRdb's copy keeps in-frame clones and lacks some. This sample has tens of thousands of clones; roughly 97% occur once, and the top ten carry about 0.15%. This clone was found once. What it binds is unknown. This clonotype originated in a girl under 18 with cystic fibrosis. Sequenced sample: blood. This chain uses TRBV9 with TRBJ2-7; TRBD1 matches 7 bases. The CDR3 is CATPRGPWYEQYV. CDR3 nucleotide sequence: TGTGCCACCCCGAGGGGGCCTTGGTACGAGCAGTACGTC.